A selection of T cell receptor beta chains follows, all from one sample in a study of T-cell memory formation after mild COVID-19. TCRdb reprocessed the 5' RACE reads with MiXCR, giving one entry per CDR3 protein. Here the sample spans 25,000 to 30,000 distinct CDR3 sequences, approximately 16% being singletons. The material sequenced was PBMCs or a T cell subset sorted from them (not recorded which). The origin of the receptors is an adult who had mild COVID-19 (a few samples of this study predate the infection). Cell type and time point are not known. Both conserved end residues are part of each CDR3. D genes are given only for firm matches. Clone sizes are given selectively: once, few, many, or a class where the clone is expanded.

V gene	D gene	J gene	clone size	CDR3 DNA	CDR3 protein
TRBV9	.	TRBJ1-4	many	TGTGCCAGCAGCGTAGGTCGGGGGGGGGTCCCTGAGGAACTGTTTTTT	CASSVGRGGVPEELFF
TRBV4-3	.	TRBJ2-3	.	TGCGCCAGCAGCCCCATGACAGTACGCACAGATACGCAGTATTTT	CASSPMTVRTDTQYF
TRBV18	.	TRBJ2-7	.	TGTGCCAGCTCACCCCGTGAGGGGGCCTACGAGCAGTACTTC	CASSPREGAYEQYF
TRBV5-1	TRBD1	TRBJ1-1	many	TGCGCCAGCAGCCTCACTACCTGGACAGGGCAGGCTGAAGCTTTCTTT	CASSLTTWTGQAEAFF
TRBV12-3/TRBV12-4	.	TRBJ2-3	many	TGTGCCAGCAGAGCACCGGGTCAGAGAGATACGCAGTATTTT	CASRAPGQRDTQYF
TRBV12-3/TRBV12-4	.	TRBJ2-2	many	TGTGCCAGCAGTCCCCGAGGGATCACCGGGGAGCTGTTTTTT	CASSPRGITGELFF
TRBV11-3	.	TRBJ2-3	.	TGTGCCAGCAGCTCCCCTAGCAGGGCCGATACGCAGTATTTT	CASSSPSRADTQYF
TRBV7-6	TRBD1	TRBJ1-2	medium-sized	TGTGCCAGCAGCTTAGAAGACAGGGGGCGAGGCTACACCTTC	CASSLEDRGRGYTF
TRBV29-1	.	TRBJ2-1	.	TGCAGCGTTGGTAGGACTAATACCTACAATGAGCAGTTCTTC	CSVGRTNTYNEQFF
TRBV10-3	.	TRBJ1-2	many	TGTGCCGGCAGGTCAGCCGCCTACTCTAACTATGGCTACACCTTC	CAGRSAAYSNYGYTF
TRBV2	.	TRBJ2-7	many	TGTGCCAGCAGTGCTGGGGGCTCCTACGAGCAGTACTTC	CASSAGGSYEQYF
TRBV3-1	.	TRBJ1-1	many	TGTGCCAGCAGCCCGGGGACCGGCAGATCTAAGGAAGCTTTCTTT	CASSPGTGRSKEAFF
TRBV27	.	TRBJ2-7	many	TGTGCCAGCAGTCCTACAGGGTCCCGGGAGCAGTACTTC	CASSPTGSREQYF
TRBV18	TRBD2	TRBJ2-3	once	TGTGCCAGCTCACCCGGCGGGAGGATTAGCACAGATACGCAGTATTTT	CASSPGGRISTDTQYF
TRBV12-3/TRBV12-4	TRBD1	TRBJ2-7	many	TGTGCCAGCAGTAAGACAGGGGGCCGGAACGAGCAGTACTTC	CASSKTGGRNEQYF
TRBV3-1	.	TRBJ2-3	few	TGTGCCAGCAGCCAACTAGCAAGCACAGATACGCAGTATTTT	CASSQLASTDTQYF
TRBV7-3	TRBD2	TRBJ2-5	many	TGTGCCAGCAGCTCGCGAGGCTCTAGCGGGACGGGGACCCAGTACTTC	CASSSRGSSGTGTQYF
TRBV29-1	.	TRBJ1-4	.	TGCAGCGTCAGGGAGGGTGAAAAACTGTTTTTT	CSVREGEKLFF
TRBV5-1	.	TRBJ2-1	many	TGCGCCAGCAGCACCTCCGATGAGCAGTTCTTC	CASSTSDEQFF
TRBV7-9	.	TRBJ2-1	many	TGTGCCAGCGTAGCGGACAATGAGCAGTTCTTC	CASVADNEQFF
TRBV5-1	.	TRBJ2-7	.	TGCGCCAGCAGCTACGGGGCAACTTCCTACGAGCAGTACTTC	CASSYGATSYEQYF
TRBV7-2	.	TRBJ1-6	few	TGTGCCAGCAGCCCGATGGTCCTCTCCTATAATTCACCCCTCCACTTT	CASSPMVLSYNSPLHF